This T cell receptor (beta chain) is from a study of patients and donors after allogeneic stem cell transplantation. This clonotype has ten or more counts. The germline V gene encodes CDR1 LGHNA and CDR2 YNFKEQ. This CDR3 is 15 amino acids long. Trimming took 3 bases from V and 2 from J, leaving 12 bases between them. TCRdb processed the RT-PCR reads anew with MiXCR; each CDR3 protein has one entry. The table records 400,000 to 500,000 distinct CDR3 sequences, roughly 17% of them present only once. The genes are TRBV4-2 and TRBJ2-3; the D gene is possibly TRBD2 (5 bases). The receptor's source is a human donor who was either an allogeneic HSCT recipient or a stem cell or donor lymphocyte infusion donor (not recorded which). It is not recorded whose cells these are; they may come from a transplant donor. The sample was blood, either unsorted or a sorted T cell fraction (not recorded which). CDR3 in DNA: TGTGCCAGCAGCCAGAGGTCTAGCTTCACAGATACGCAGTATTTT. It yields the protein CASSQRSSFTDTQYF.